This T cell receptor beta chain is drawn from a study of cytomegalovirus exposure and HLA in healthy donors. The protocol was immunoSEQ multiplex PCR, while the TCRdb copy is restricted to in-frame clones and leaves out a portion. The repertoire holds about 130,000 clones, nearly 90% seen once, with roughly 1.2% in the top ten. Comment on this clone: The antigen is undetermined.

Study findings and constraints: The classifier was said to identify cytomegalovirus status with high specificity and sensitivity.

This receptor was identified in a young woman in good health and CMV-seronegative. Specimen: PBMCs.

The DNA for the CDR3 is TGCGCCAGCAGCCCCGGCGGGACAGGGGCTCAGCCCCAGCATTTT. Translated, it gives CASSPGGTGAQPQHF. The chain has TRBV5-1 and TRBJ1-5, with TRBD1 matching 10 bases. Losses at the gene ends were 4 bases for V and 6 bases for J; bases not matched to a gene: 7. Germline CDR1 reads SGHRS; CDR2 reads YFSETQ. This CDR3 region has 15 residues.